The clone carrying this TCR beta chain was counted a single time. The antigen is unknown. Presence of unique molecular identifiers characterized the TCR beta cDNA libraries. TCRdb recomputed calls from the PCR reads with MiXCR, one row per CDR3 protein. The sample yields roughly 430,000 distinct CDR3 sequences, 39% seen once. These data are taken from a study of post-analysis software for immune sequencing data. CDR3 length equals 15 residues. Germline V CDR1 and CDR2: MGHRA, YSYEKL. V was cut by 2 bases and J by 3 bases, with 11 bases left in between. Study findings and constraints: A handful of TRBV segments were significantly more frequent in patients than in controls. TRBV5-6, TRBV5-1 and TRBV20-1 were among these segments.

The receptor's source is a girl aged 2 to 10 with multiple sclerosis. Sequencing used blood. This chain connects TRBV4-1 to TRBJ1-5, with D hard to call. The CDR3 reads CASSQTDGINQPQHF. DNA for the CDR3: TGCGCCAGCAGCCAAACGGACGGAATCAATCAGCCCCAGCATTTT.